Presented here are 18 T cell receptor beta chains from one specimen sequenced in a study of Graves' ophthalmopathy and Graves' hyperthyroidism. RNA served as the template for amplifying TCR beta CDR3 regions. A first-round RT-PCR used HTBI primers, followed by a second-round multiplex PCR. One entry per CDR3 protein, called by TCRdb with MiXCR from the multiplex PCR reads. The table lists about 400,000 distinct CDR3 sequences, around 16% of them singletons. Sequencing was performed on peripheral blood. These receptors were taken from a woman in her late teens or twenties with Graves' ophthalmopathy.

A remark on this clonotype: This sequence may be a read error, since a much larger clone differs from it by one base. The chain couples TRBV10-2 to TRBJ2-2, with 10 bases matching TRBD2. The CDR3 runs 14 residues. V was pared by 4 bases and J by 7 bases, with 3 bases of the junction left unmatched. Germline V gene data show CDR1 as WSHSY and CDR2 as SAAADI. The CDR3 region has the DNA TGCGCCAGCAGTGGCCTAGCGGGGGACGGGGAGCTGTTTTTT. It is translated as CASSGLAGDGELFF.

This clonotype was counted at least ten times. The chain carries TRBV11-2 and TRBJ2-7; D possibly corresponds to TRBD1 (6 bases). Germline CDR1 reads SGHAT; CDR2 reads FQNNGV. The CDR3 length is 15 residues. V lost 4 bases, J lost 3 bases, and 16 bases lay in between. The chain's CDR3 is CASSWTDSSLYEQYF. The CDR3 bases are TGTGCCAGCAGCTGGACGGACAGTAGTCTCTACGAGCAGTACTTC.

This clonotype was detected ten times or more. The chain couples TRBV20-1 to TRBJ2-7, with TRBD1 as a possible D gene (5 bases). Trimming left V 7 bases short and J 1 base short, with 14 bases between. The germline CDR1 and CDR2 sequences are DFQATT and SNEGSKA (reference sequence). The CDR3 is 13 amino acids. The CDR3 spells CSVSAGRSYEQYF. CDR3 nucleotides: TGCAGTGTGTCGGCAGGGCGGTCCTACGAGCAGTACTTC.

This clonotype was observed many times. A single base separates this from a much larger clone, so it may be a read error. This chain uses TRBV12-3 or TRBV12-4 with TRBJ2-7; D tentatively fits TRBD1 or TRBD2 (5 bases each). The CDR3 extends over 15 amino acids. Trimming removed 5 bases from V and 2 bases from J, with 16 bases in between. CDR3 coding DNA: TGTGCCAGCAGTCCCTCCGGGACGGCCCCCTACGAGCAGTACTTC. The encoded protein is CASSPSGTAPYEQYF.

This clonotype was detected ten times or more. The V and J genes are TRBV19 and TRBJ1-1, with no clear D. V gave up 8 bases and J gave up 0 bases, with 16 bases separating them. The CDR3 length is 15 residues. Germline V gives CDR1 LNHDA, CDR2 SQIVND (reference sequence). In DNA form, the CDR3 reads TGTGCCAGTTTGTTGCATGGGCGCATGAACACTGAAGCTTTCTTT. Protein product: CASLLHGRMNTEAFF. Full variable domain (missing parts from reference TRBV19 and TRBJ1-1): DGGITQSPKYLFRKEGQNVTLSCEQNLNHDAMYWYRQDPGQGLRLIYYSQIVNDFQKGDIAEGYSVSREKKESFPLTVTSAQKNPTAFYLCASLLHGRMNTEAFFGQGTRLTVV.

This clonotype was counted at least ten times. Here the CDR3 DNA reads TGCAGCGTGGGAACAGTTCCGAACACTGAAGCTTTCTTT. It specifies CSVGTVPNTEAFF. The chain combines TRBV29-1 with TRBJ1-1; D gene unclear. This CDR3 is built from 13 residues. Trimming removed 6 bases at V and 1 base at J, with 12 bases between. Germline CDR1 SQVTM, CDR2 ANQGSEA.

This clonotype came up many times. The chain employs TRBV27 and TRBJ1-2; 10 bases map to TRBD1. The germline gives CDR1 MNHEY, CDR2 SMNVEV (reference sequence). Trimming at V came to 4 bases and at J to 6 bases, leaving 2 bases not matched to a gene. The CDR3 loop spans 13 amino acids. As DNA, the CDR3 is TGTGCCAGCAGTTGGACAGGGGGAAATGGCTACACCTTC. It encodes CASSWTGGNGYTF.

This clonotype was recorded many times. This rearrangement joins TRBV4-2 to TRBJ1-2; D might be TRBD1 (5 bases). The V end lost 0 bases, the J end lost 9 bases, and 17 bases lay between the germline ends. The CDR3 covers 15 residues. The germline V gene encodes CDR1 LGHNA and CDR2 YNFKEQ. The CDR3 sequence: CASSQEYQGMVSYTF. The CDR3 bases are TGTGCCAGCAGCCAAGAATATCAGGGCATGGTCAGCTACACCTTC.

V gene TRBV12-5 combines with J gene TRBJ2-2; tentative D call: TRBD1 (5 bases). With 5 bases removed from V and 0 bases from J, the gap between germline ends came to 13 bases. This CDR3 region has 16 residues. CDR1 LGHNT and CDR2 FRNRAP come from the germline V gene. The chain's CDR3 is CASGPQGHSNTGELFF. DNA of the CDR3: TGTGCTAGTGGTCCCCAGGGCCACTCGAACACCGGGGAGCTGTTTTTT.

This clonotype has a count of ten or more. The V and J genes are TRBV20-1 and TRBJ2-2; 7 bases agree with TRBD2. CDR1 and CDR2 (germline): DFQATT, SNEGSKA (reference sequence). Trimming cost V 5 bases and J 3 bases; bases outside gene matches: 6. This CDR3 is built from 14 residues. CDR3 coding DNA: TGCAGTGCTCCTGGGGACTATTACACCGGGGAGCTGTTTTTT. Its protein is CSAPGDYYTGELFF.

This clonotype was recorded once. V gene TRBV2 combines with J gene TRBJ2-1; 7 bases map to TRBD1. CDR3 length: 15 residues. The germline CDR1 and CDR2 sequences are SNHLY and FYNNEI. Trimming at V came to 6 bases and at J to 0 bases, leaving 5 bases not matched to a gene. The CDR3 DNA reads TGTGCCAGCAGCTGGACAGGCGGCTCCTACAATGAGCAGTTCTTC. It encodes CASSWTGGSYNEQFF.

This clonotype showed up many times. This chain uses TRBV7-2 with TRBJ1-6, with D perhaps matching TRBD1 (6 bases). Germline V gives CDR1 SGHTA, CDR2 FQGNSA. Trimming took 0 bases from V and 0 from J, leaving 15 bases between them. The CDR3 loop spans 19 amino acids. For the CDR3, the DNA is TGTGCCAGCAGCTTAGCAGCCAGGGGCAGGAGCTCCTATAATTCACCCCTCCACTTT. Translation gives CASSLAARGRSSYNSPLHF. The complete variable domain, with remaining parts taken from reference TRBV7-2 and TRBJ1-6, reads GAGVSQSPSNKVTEKGKDVELRCDPISGHTALYWYRQSLGQGLEFLIYFQGNSAPDKSGLPSDRFSAERTGGSVSTLTIQRTQQEDSAVYLCASSLAARGRSSYNSPLHFGNGTRLTVT.

This clonotype was seen ten or more times. This chain links TRBV15 with TRBJ2-5, with D tentatively TRBD2 (6 bases). V lost 1 base to trimming and J lost 3 bases, with 12 bases between them. Germline V gene lookup returns CDR1 LNHNV and CDR2 YYDKDF (reference sequence). The CDR3 totals 15 residues. CDR3 in amino acids: CATSRVNSGEETQYF. The CDR3 DNA follows: TGTGCCACCAGCAGAGTAAATAGCGGAGAAGAGACCCAGTACTTC.

This clonotype was found many times. This sequence joins TRBV25-1 and TRBJ1-1; 7 nucleotides match TRBD1. V lost 3 bases to trimming and J lost 1 base; unmatched junction nucleotides: 14. Germline V gene data show CDR1 as MGHDK and CDR2 as SYGVNS. The CDR3 spans 18 residues. The CDR3 loop reads CASSDPTGVSKGNTEAFF. The CDR3 coding sequence is TGTGCCAGCAGTGATCCAACAGGGGTTTCGAAAGGGAACACTGAAGCTTTCTTT. The variable domain in full, completed from reference TRBV25-1 and TRBJ1-1, reads EADIYQTPRYLVIGTGKKITLECSQTMGHDKMYWYQQDPGMELHLIHYSYGVNSTEKGDLSSESTVSRIRTEHFPLTLESARPSHTSQYLCASSDPTGVSKGNTEAFFGQGTRLTVV.

This clonotype was seen at least ten times. The chain carries TRBV7-2 and TRBJ1-6; 7 nucleotides match TRBD1. In germline, CDR1 is SGHTA, CDR2 FQGNSA. After removal of 4 bases from V and 8 bases from J, the junction contained 5 bases not matched to a gene. CDR3 size: 14 residues. CDR3 coding DNA: TGTGCCAGCAGCTCGGTGACAGGGTATTCACCCCTCCACTTT. It specifies CASSSVTGYSPLHF.

Ten or more counts support this clonotype. This chain uses TRBV28 with TRBJ2-7; D is unclear. Germline V gene data show CDR1 as MDHEN and CDR2 as SYDVKM. The CDR3 has 12 residues. V lost 0 bases to trimming and J lost 3 bases, with 3 bases between them. CDR3 in amino acids: CASSLWDYEQYF. The CDR3 nucleotides are TGTGCCAGCAGTTTATGGGACTACGAGCAGTACTTC.

In this sample, this clonotype turned up once. The chain carries TRBV12-3 or TRBV12-4 and TRBJ2-2; no clear D. V lost 4 bases and J 0 bases, leaving 12 bases between the germline ends. CDR3 length: 16 amino acids. CDR3 nucleotide sequence: TGTGCCAGCAGTTCATTTGGCGGCGCGAACACCGGGGAGCTGTTTTTT. Translated: CASSSFGGANTGELFF.

The sample holds many counts of this clonotype. The chain employs TRBV20-1 and TRBJ2-7, with 7 bases that match TRBD1. The V and J ends lost 3 bases and 7 bases, in that order; junction bases with no gene match: 9. CDR1 and CDR2 from the germline V gene are DFQATT and SNEGSKA (reference sequence). The CDR3 loop spans 13 amino acids. The CDR3 nucleotides read TGCAGTGCTAGGAGGGGGCCGAATAAGGAGCAGTACTTC. It specifies CSARRGPNKEQYF.